The TCR beta chain described here comes from a study of CD8 T cells in Susac syndrome (dated by TCRdb to the late 2010s). General notes on the study: The study used repertoire sequencing to test whether antigen drove CD8+ T cell activation and differentiation in Susac syndrome. What the work shows at the level of the full study, not this receptor alone: The number of individuals in the TCR sequencing and HLA analysis was recognized as being relatively small.

Peripheral blood CD8+ and CD4+ T cells from healthy donors, Susac syndrome patients and multiple sclerosis patients were profiled using high-throughput TCR beta sequencing. Multiple sclerosis controls were treatment-naive patients with stable or active relapsing-remitting disease fulfilling revised McDonald criteria. Bulk CD8+ and CD4+ T cells were purified magnetically by negative isolation, whereas CD8+ TEMRA cells were enriched by FACS. Blood was drawn into EDTA tubes, processed within 24 hours, and PBMCs were isolated by density gradient centrifugation. PBMCs intended for TCR sequencing were cryopreserved in liquid nitrogen and thawed later in a water bath at 37 degrees C. Purity of sorted or isolated CD4+, CD8+ and CD8+ TEMRA cells was at least 90%. RNA was extracted using the RNeasy kit, and roughly 0.45 to 1 microgram was reverse transcribed with random hexamers. The immunoSEQ multiplex PCR assay, which covers 54 Vbeta and 13 Jbeta segments, was used to amplify TCR beta CDR3 regions. PCR amplification bias was corrected using a synthetic template baseline for primer optimization and computational correction. Under the source paper's analysis protocol: Reads were annotated to V, D and J genes according to IMGT and were analyzed with immunoSEQ Analyzer, with only productive sequences retained. Clonality was calculated as one minus the Shannon entropy normalized by log2 of the number of productive unique sequences. Public and private clones were assessed among the 100 most prevalent clones of each patient and control. A clone was defined as Susac-specific if it was absent from the healthy and MS cohorts, from about a thousand published viral clones and from other ImmuneACCESS disease sequences. In TCRdb, the public reads were trimmed at Q25 with fastp and aligned with MiXCR, with productive beta chains retained. Rows matching on CDR3 protein sequence are summarized as one entry with the most common DNA and genes. Clone size and V and J calls follow TCRdb, not the original study. This sample has about 300,000 distinct CDR3 sequences in its table, and about 92% of those were observed once. The ten top clones hold around 0.07% of the sample.

As regards this clonotype: Its specific antigen is unknown. No per-base quality is available; no much larger clone lies one base away.

The sequencing sample was made of CD4+ T cells from PBMCs. This TCR was recovered from a human donor with multiple sclerosis.

Here is the DNA: TGTGCCAGCAGTGAGCAGGGAGGGAGGGCCAACGTCCTGACTTTC. Translation gives CASSEQGGRANVLTF. Recombination connected TRBV2 to TRBJ2-6; 7 bases in the middle match TRBD2. From the cysteine up to the phenylalanine, the CDR3 has a length of 15 residues. The read is trimmed to its CDR3 DNA, 45 bases read in frame from base 1. From V the trimming removes 3 bases and from J it removes 5 bases, while the gene matches leave 4 bases of the junction unaccounted for. The germline V gene gives CDR1 as SNHLY and CDR2 as FYNNEI.